Below are 32 T cell receptor beta chains sequenced from a single sample in a study of blood T cell repertoires in COVID-19. Assay: immunoSEQ multiplex PCR; the TCRdb copy retains only in-frame clones and omits some. This sample has just under 20,000 clones; approximately 84% occur once, and the top ten carry around 30%. Sequencing used peripheral blood. Receptors were obtained from a human donor with active COVID-19. The donor label of this sample is uncertain.

The chain carries TRBV10-3 and TRBJ2-3, with 7 bases that match TRBD1. CDR3 length equals 17 residues. Germline V lookup: CDR1 ENHRY, CDR2 SYGVKD. V lost 3 bases and J lost 0; bases outside the gene matches: 9. The CDR3 region has the DNA TGTGCCATCAGTGAACGGGGACAGACCTATAGCACAGATACGCAGTATTTT. Translation gives CAISERGQTYSTDTQYF.

The chain recombines TRBV5-6 with TRBJ1-2; weak D call: TRBD1 (6 bases). The V gene lost 2 bases and the J gene lost 8 bases, with 22 bases spanning the gap. There are 16 residues in the CDR3. Germline loops: CDR1 SGHDT, CDR2 YYEEEE. The DNA for the CDR3 is TGTGCCAGCAGCTTTGCAGTGCTACAGGGAGGGGTCGGCTACACCTTC. Its protein product is CASSFAVLQGGVGYTF.

The chain uses TRBV3-1 (or the pseudogene TRBV3-2) and TRBJ1-2; D unclear. The length of the CDR3 is 15 residues. Germline-derived CDR1 and CDR2 are LGHDT and YNNKEL (reference sequence). V dropped 0 bases and J dropped 4 bases, with 12 bases sitting between them. The CDR3 region has the DNA TGTGCCAGCAGCCAAGAGTCTGCCCACGGCTATGGCTACACCTTC. It specifies CASSQESAHGYGYTF.

The sample holds one count of this clone. J is TRBJ1-2 and V is TRBV11-1; TRBD1 aligns across 7 bases. CDR3 length: 16 amino acids. Germline V CDR1 and CDR2: SGHAT, FQDESV (reference sequence). Trimming cost V 3 bases and J 2 bases; bases outside gene matches: 9. The CDR3 protein is CASSFLTGSKNYGYTF. In nucleotides, the CDR3 is TGTGCCAGCAGCTTCTTGACAGGGAGTAAGAACTATGGCTACACCTTC.

V gene TRBV11-2 combines with J gene TRBJ2-3; TRBD2 agrees at 14 bases. This CDR3 comprises 18 residues. Losses at the gene ends were 4 bases for V and 0 bases for J; bases not matched to a gene: 6. From germline, CDR1 is SGHAT and CDR2 FQNNGV. CDR3 DNA: TGTGCCAGCAGCTCAGGACTAGCGGGAGGAACTAGCACAGATACGCAGTATTTT. Protein: CASSSGLAGGTSTDTQYF.

The rearrangement links TRBV5-1 to TRBJ1-4, with D perhaps TRBD1 (6 bases). CDR3 length equals 14 residues. V was pared by 0 bases and J by 7 bases, with 10 bases between. Germline assignment: CDR1 SGHRS and CDR2 YFSETQ. CDR3 sequence: CASSLVGAGEKLFF. CDR3 DNA sequence: TGCGCCAGCAGCTTGGTGGGGGCGGGTGAAAAACTGTTTTTT.

The CDR3 loop reads CASSLGGGSSTDTQYF. Written as DNA, the CDR3 is TGCGCCAGCAGCTTGGGAGGGGGATCTAGCACAGATACGCAGTATTTT. The gene calls are TRBV5-1 and TRBJ2-3; the D gene is possibly TRBD1 (6 bases). With 0 bases removed from V and 0 bases from J, the gap between germline ends came to 11 bases. Germline loops: CDR1 SGHRS, CDR2 YFSETQ. The CDR3 loop spans 16 amino acids.

This chain joins TRBV7-2 and TRBJ2-5; TRBD2 agrees at 9 bases. Trimming removed 5 bases from V and 2 bases from J; junction bases left unmatched: 6. The CDR3 has 15 residues. The V gene's germline CDR1 is SGHTA and CDR2 FQGNSA. The CDR3 is CASSLPSGTQETQYF. The DNA for the CDR3 is TGTGCCAGCAGCCTCCCTAGCGGGACGCAAGAGACCCAGTACTTC.

The CDR3 reads CASSLVAGLAPRAFF. For the CDR3, the DNA is TGTGCCAGCAGCCTAGTGGCGGGCTTGGCGCCAAGAGCTTTCTTT. The chain recombines TRBV28 with TRBJ1-1, with D uncertain. Trimming cost V 6 bases and J 10 bases, with 24 bases left between them. Germline assignment: CDR1 MDHEN and CDR2 SYDVKM. The CDR3 runs to 15 residues.

This chain uses TRBV7-9 with TRBJ2-7; TRBD1 might be the D (5 bases). V lost 2 bases and J 1 base, leaving 15 bases between the germline ends. The CDR3 has 16 amino acids. In germline, CDR1 is SEHNR, CDR2 FQNEAQ (reference sequence). The CDR3 protein is CASSLRGIGRSYEQYF. CDR3 coding DNA: TGTGCCAGCAGCTTAAGGGGCATCGGAAGGTCCTACGAGCAGTACTTC.

The chain joins TRBV3-1 (or the pseudogene TRBV3-2) to TRBJ2-1; D is uncertain. V shed 3 bases and J shed 5 bases, with 20 bases lying between them. The CDR3 extends over 17 amino acids. Germline values: CDR1 LGHDT, CDR2 YNNKEL (reference sequence). The CDR3: CASSQRPPFHSDNEQFF. In DNA form, the CDR3 reads TGTGCCAGCAGCCAGAGGCCTCCCTTCCATTCCGACAATGAGCAGTTCTTC.

This rearrangement joins TRBV5-1 to TRBJ1-2; TRBD1 matches at 9 bases. CDR3 length equals 15 residues. V dropped 0 bases and J dropped 3; count of bases not matched to a gene: 3. Germline CDR1 is SGHRS and CDR2 is YFSETQ. CDR3 loop: CASSLDRGRDYGYTF. The DNA for the CDR3 is TGCGCCAGCAGCTTGGACAGGGGGCGCGACTATGGCTACACCTTC.

The chain recombines TRBV5-5 with TRBJ2-5, with D tentatively TRBD1 (5 bases). The germline V and J ends were trimmed by 0 bases and 1 base, with 10 bases remaining between them. The CDR3 consists of 15 residues. Germline V gene sequence: CDR1 SGHKS, CDR2 YYEKEE (reference sequence). The CDR3 nucleotides read TGTGCCAGCAGCTTGGGGACACTGCCCCAAGAGACCCAGTACTTC. Translating it yields CASSLGTLPQETQYF.

The chain joins TRBV6-5 to TRBJ2-3, with 7 bases fitting TRBD1. The CDR3 has 15 amino acids. The trim removed 10 bases at V and 3 bases at J, leaving 13 bases unmatched. CDR1 and CDR2 (germline): MNHEY, SVGAGI. The CDR3 bases are TGTGCCACCCAGGGGGAGCCTGGGGAAACAGATACGCAGTATTTT. Translation: CATQGEPGETDTQYF.

J is TRBJ1-4 and V is TRBV30; TRBD1 might be the D (5 bases). The CDR3 extends over 13 amino acids. Trimming took off 3 bases at V and 8 bases at J, with 13 bases between the two ends. Looked up from germline, CDR1 is GTSNPN and CDR2 is SVGIG (reference sequence). In DNA form, the CDR3 reads TGTGCCTGGAGCGGCAGGGCGGGGGAAAAACTGTTTTTT. Translated, it gives CAWSGRAGEKLFF. Looking up the rest from reference TRBV30 and TRBJ1-4 gives the full variable domain: SQTIHQWPATLVQPVGSPLSLECTVEGTSNPNLYWYRQAAGRGLQLLFYSVGIGQISSEVPQNLSASRPQDRQFILSSKKLLLSDSGFYLCAWSGRAGEKLFFGSGTQLSVL.

This clone was recorded once. The rearrangement uses TRBV3-1 (or the pseudogene TRBV3-2) and TRBJ2-3, with 11 bases fitting TRBD2. The CDR3 is 15 amino acids. V dropped 6 bases and J dropped 6; count of bases not matched to a gene: 8. Germline CDR1 is LGHDT and CDR2 is YNNKEL (reference sequence). This chain's CDR3 is CASRYLAGGGDTQYF. CDR3 nucleotides: TGTGCCAGCAGATACCTAGCGGGGGGCGGGGATACGCAGTATTTT.

This rearrangement joins TRBV29-1 to TRBJ2-7; 7 bases align to TRBD2. This CDR3 is 12 amino acids long. The V gene's germline CDR1 is SQVTM and CDR2 ANQGSEA. Germline trimming cut 7 bases from V and 6 bases from J; bases unmatched to any gene: 9. CDR3 in amino acids: CSAGDPGGEQYF. The CDR3 DNA sequence: TGCAGCGCCGGGGACCCGGGGGGCGAGCAGTACTTC.

The genes are TRBV19 and TRBJ2-7, with 8 bases fitting TRBD2. CDR3 length equals 15 residues. Germline-derived CDR1 and CDR2 are LNHDA and SQIVND (reference sequence). V gave up 5 bases and J gave up 2 bases; unmatched junction bases: 8. CDR3 coding DNA: TGTGCCAGTAGTCCTGGGTTAGCGGGGCCCTACGAGCAGTACTTC. It specifies CASSPGLAGPYEQYF.

The V call is TRBV28, the J call TRBJ2-7, with 7 bases fitting TRBD2. This CDR3 contains 15 residues. The germline CDR1 and CDR2 sequences are MDHEN and SYDVKM. V was clipped by 7 bases and J by 0 bases; unmatched bases: 9. The CDR3 bases are TGTGCCAGCACCCCCCCGTGGGGGGGCTCCTACGAGCAGTACTTC. It encodes CASTPPWGGSYEQYF.

The chain employs TRBV9 and TRBJ2-2; maybe TRBD2 (5 bases). With 0 bases removed from V and 7 bases from J, the gap between germline ends came to 16 bases. The germline V gene has CDR1 SGDLS and CDR2 YYNGEE. The CDR3 extends over 16 amino acids. CDR3 sequence reads: CASSVGAGSEGGELFF. In nucleotides, the CDR3 is TGTGCCAGCAGCGTAGGTGCTGGTAGCGAAGGCGGGGAGCTGTTTTTT.

The CDR3: CASSHGRKGVAQETQYF. In DNA form, the CDR3 reads TGTGCCAGCAGCCATGGGCGGAAGGGGGTAGCCCAAGAGACCCAGTACTTC. The J gene is TRBJ2-5, the V gene TRBV4-2, with a possible D match to TRBD1 (6 bases). This CDR3 has 17 amino acids. Germline V lookup: CDR1 LGHNA, CDR2 YNFKEQ. The ends were cut back, 3 bases at V and 1 base at J, with 18 bases in the middle.

Comments on this clone: Mismatch with germline at one junction end may stem from a read error. This chain joins TRBV7-7 and TRBJ2-5, with 8 nucleotides matching TRBD1. The CDR3 spans 15 residues. Per the germline V gene, CDR1 is SSHAT and CDR2 is FNYEAQ (reference sequence). The CDR3 sequence: CASSLGGQVAETQYF. The CDR3 nucleotides read TGTGCTAGCAGCTTAGGGGGACAGGTCGCAGAGACCCAGTACTTC.

The J gene is TRBJ1-4, the V gene TRBV30, with TRBD1 matching over 7 bases. V was pared by 5 bases and J by 3 bases, with 6 bases of the junction left unmatched. The CDR3 is 14 amino acids. In germline, CDR1 is GTSNPN, CDR2 SVGIG (reference sequence). CDR3 sequence (DNA): TGTGCCTGGGGAACAGGGGTGGCTAATGAAAAACTGTTTTTT. It is translated as CAWGTGVANEKLFF. Looking up the rest from reference TRBV30 and TRBJ1-4 gives the full variable domain: SQTIHQWPATLVQPVGSPLSLECTVEGTSNPNLYWYRQAAGRGLQLLFYSVGIGQISSEVPQNLSASRPQDRQFILSSKKLLLSDSGFYLCAWGTGVANEKLFFGSGTQLSVL.

V usage is TRBV9 and J usage is TRBJ2-5, with TRBD2 matching over 7 bases. The V and J ends lost 0 bases and 4 bases, in that order; junction bases with no gene match: 9. The CDR3 is 16 amino acids. The germline gives CDR1 SGDLS, CDR2 YYNGEE. The CDR3 sequence: CASSVGSERGGETQYF. The CDR3, as DNA: TGTGCCAGCAGCGTAGGGTCCGAGCGGGGTGGAGAGACCCAGTACTTC.

The chain couples TRBV5-1 to TRBJ2-7; TRBD2 agrees at 7 bases. Germline V CDR1 and CDR2: SGHRS, YFSETQ. V dropped 2 bases and J dropped 4; count of bases not matched to a gene: 6. CDR3 length: 14 residues. CDR3 coding DNA: TGCGCCAGCAGCTTACCGGGAGCGGGGTACGAGCAGTACTTC. It yields the protein CASSLPGAGYEQYF.

The rearrangement links TRBV7-9 to TRBJ2-3; D might be TRBD2 (6 bases). The CDR3 covers 15 residues. V lost 2 bases to trimming and J lost 1 base, with 10 bases between them. Germline V gene lookup returns CDR1 SEHNR and CDR2 FQNEAQ (reference sequence). CDR3 nucleotide sequence: TGTGCCAGCAGCTTACTGGCTAGCGGCACAGATACGCAGTATTTT. This gives the protein CASSLLASGTDTQYF.

This clone has more than one count but fewer than ten. The chain has TRBV12-5 and TRBJ1-5, with D possibly matching TRBD1 (5 bases). From germline, CDR1 is LGHNT and CDR2 FRNRAP. The CDR3 is 16 amino acids. V lost 6 bases and J lost 2, with 17 bases in between. CDR3 region: CASGPGLSGGNQPQHF. CDR3 sequence (DNA): TGTGCTAGTGGCCCGGGACTTTCCGGCGGCAATCAGCCCCAGCATTTT.

The V and J genes are TRBV30 and TRBJ1-2; D gene uncertain. The CDR3 loop spans 14 amino acids. Trimming cost V 2 bases and J 4 bases, with 14 bases left between them. CDR1 and CDR2 from the germline V gene are GTSNPN and SVGIG (reference sequence). CDR3 loop: CAWSQMTGLYGYTF. The CDR3 bases are TGTGCCTGGAGTCAAATGACCGGACTCTATGGCTACACCTTC. Full variable domain (missing parts from reference TRBV30 and TRBJ1-2): SQTIHQWPATLVQPVGSPLSLECTVEGTSNPNLYWYRQAAGRGLQLLFYSVGIGQISSEVPQNLSASRPQDRQFILSSKKLLLSDSGFYLCAWSQMTGLYGYTFGSGTRLTVV.

This rearrangement joins TRBV6-6 to TRBJ1-1, with D perhaps matching TRBD1 (5 bases). Germline V gene sequence: CDR1 MNHNY, CDR2 SVGAGI (reference sequence). V gave up 0 bases and J gave up 5 bases, with 16 bases separating them. The CDR3 spans 16 residues. CDR3: CASSYSGFGGGTEAFF. In DNA, the CDR3 is TGTGCCAGCAGTTACTCGGGGTTCGGGGGAGGTACTGAAGCTTTCTTT.

The rearrangement links TRBV24-1 to TRBJ2-7; 7 nucleotides align to TRBD1. Germline V CDR1 and CDR2: KGHDR, SFDVKD. The CDR3 loop spans 16 amino acids. J was trimmed by 1 base and V by 4 bases; bases with no gene match: 9. The DNA of the CDR3 is TGTGCCACCAGTGAGCCGGGACAGCCCTTATCCTACGAGCAGTACTTC. The encoded protein is CATSEPGQPLSYEQYF.

The CDR3 protein is CASSLGGGPSNQPQHF. In nucleotides, the CDR3 is TGCGCCAGCAGCTTGGGCGGAGGGCCTAGCAATCAGCCCCAGCATTTT. The chain is built from TRBV5-1 and TRBJ1-5; no reliable D call. CDR1 is SGHRS and CDR2 is YFSETQ in the germline V gene. V lost 0 bases, J lost 0 bases, and 10 bases lay in between. CDR3 length equals 16 residues.

This clone was seen just once. The chain carries TRBV18 and TRBJ1-6; TRBD1 matches 9 bases. The length of the CDR3 is 14 residues. Losses at the gene ends were 6 bases for V and 10 bases for J; bases not matched to a gene: 7. Germline V gene lookup returns CDR1 KGHSH and CDR2 LQKENI. CDR3 bases: TGTGCCAGCTCCCCTACAGGGGGCGGCTCACCCCTCCACTTT. Amino acid sequence: CASSPTGGGSPLHF. Filled out from reference TRBV18 and TRBJ1-6, the complete variable domain reads NAGVMQNPRHLVRRRGQEARLRCSPMKGHSHVYWYRQLPEEGLKFMVYLQKENIIDESGMPKERFSAEFPKEGPSILRIQQVVRGDSAAYFCASSPTGGGSPLHFGNGTRLTVT.